The 27 T cell receptor beta chains listed next were all sequenced from one sample in a study of T cells in Graves' hyperthyroidism and ophthalmopathy (dated by TCRdb to between 2018 and 2020). The method was multiplex PCR. For sequencing, an Illumina HiSeq 2000 was employed. Amplification of TCR beta CDR3 regions was carried out from RNA transcripts. A first-round RT-PCR of the TCR CDR3 used the HTBI primer set with the Qiagen OneStep RT-PCR kit. Using fastp trimming at Q25 and MiXCR clonotype assembly, TCRdb reanalyzed the public sequencing data and kept in-frame beta chains. Rows are unified per CDR3 protein, each entry keeping the most common DNA and genes. This sample comprises 620,000 or so distinct CDR3 sequences, roughly 15% of them detected only once. The ten largest clones add up to around 13% of the sample. Sequences were obtained from blood. These receptors came from a woman in her forties or fifties with Graves' ophthalmopathy.

Many counts were recorded for this clonotype. V gene TRBV10-3 combines with J gene TRBJ2-5; TRBD2 matches at 9 bases. CDR3 length: 14 amino acids. The germline CDR1 and CDR2 sequences are ENHRY and SYGVKD. The trim removed 8 bases at V and 5 bases at J, leaving 9 bases unmatched. For the CDR3, the DNA is TGTGCCATCGCTCCGACTAGCGGCGGTGAGACCCAGTACTTC. This translates into CAIAPTSGGETQYF.

This clonotype has more than one count but fewer than ten. The chain recombines TRBV12-3 or TRBV12-4 with TRBJ2-7; D uncertain. V lost 4 bases and J lost 2, with 6 bases in between. There are 12 residues in the CDR3. The CDR3 loop reads CASSSAPYEQYF. The CDR3 DNA follows: TGTGCCAGCAGTTCGGCCCCCTACGAGCAGTACTTC.

This clonotype was detected ten times or more. The V call is TRBV7-9, the J call TRBJ1-1; unclear D gene. Germline V gives CDR1 SEHNR, CDR2 FQNEAQ (reference sequence). The ends were cut back, 4 bases at V and 5 bases at J, with 8 bases in the middle. This CDR3 has 12 residues. The CDR3 protein is CASSSGWTEAFF. CDR3 bases: TGTGCCAGCAGCTCTGGGTGGACTGAAGCTTTCTTT.

The rearrangement uses TRBV7-9 and TRBJ2-7; D is perhaps TRBD1 (5 bases). The length of the CDR3 is 15 residues. The germline V and J ends were trimmed by 5 bases and 5 bases, with 19 bases remaining between them. Germline CDR1 reads SEHNR; CDR2 reads FQNEAQ (reference sequence). CDR3 sequence reads: CASSLDGRVGDEQYF. The CDR3 DNA follows: TGTGCCAGCAGCCTCGACGGCAGGGTAGGCGACGAGCAGTACTTC.

The chain recombines TRBV6-1 with TRBJ1-5; D gene uncertain. Germline V gene sequence: CDR1 MNHNS, CDR2 SASEGT. The CDR3 is 11 residues long. V lost 6 bases, J lost 3 bases, and 3 bases lay in between. This chain's CDR3 is CASRDNQPQHF. CDR3 bases: TGTGCCAGCAGAGACAATCAGCCCCAGCATTTT.

The V gene is TRBV5-1, the J gene TRBJ2-1; 8 nucleotides align to TRBD1. This CDR3 is 15 amino acids long. J was trimmed by 8 bases and V by 1 base; bases with no gene match: 8. CDR1 and CDR2 from the germline V gene are SGHRS and YFSETQ. The CDR3 reads CASSLLRQGADEQFF. The CDR3 DNA sequence: TGCGCCAGCAGCTTGTTAAGGCAGGGGGCTGATGAGCAGTTCTTC.

The rearrangement joins TRBV18 to TRBJ2-7; 10 bases fit TRBD1. V trimming: 6 bases; J trimming: 4 bases; junction bases outside the gene matches: 9. Germline CDR1 reads KGHSH; CDR2 reads LQKENI. The CDR3 length is 15 residues. The CDR3 region has the DNA TGTGCCAGCTCCCTAAAGGGACAGGGGACTTACGAGCAGTACTTC. The encoded protein is CASSLKGQGTYEQYF.

The genes are TRBV25-1 and TRBJ1-1, with 7 bases that match TRBD1. There are 14 residues in the CDR3. Germline lookup yields CDR1 MGHDK and CDR2 SYGVNS. The J segment lost 3 bases and the V segment lost 3 bases, leaving 4 bases of the junction unmatched. The CDR3 spells CASSEGQYYTEAFF. CDR3 DNA: TGTGCCAGCAGTGAGGGACAGTACTACACTGAAGCTTTCTTT.

This clonotype has a count of ten or more. The chain recombines TRBV2 with TRBJ2-2; D uncertain. The germline gives CDR1 SNHLY, CDR2 FYNNEI. The ends were cut back, 4 bases at V and 5 bases at J, with 8 bases in the middle. The CDR3 is 13 residues long. In DNA, the CDR3 is TGTGCCAGCAGTGTTGGGTTTACCGGGGAGCTGTTTTTT. Translated: CASSVGFTGELFF.

This clonotype has a count of ten or more. This chain joins TRBV5-6 and TRBJ1-5, with D tentatively TRBD1 (5 bases). Looked up from germline, CDR1 is SGHDT and CDR2 is YYEEEE. The V and J ends lost 4 bases and 4 bases respectively, with 9 bases between them. The CDR3 sequence is 13 residues long. The DNA for the CDR3 is TGTGCCAGCAGCGGAGGGGTAAATCAGCCCCAGCATTTT. It yields the protein CASSGGVNQPQHF.

Worth noting for this clonotype: Just one base apart from a much larger clone, this may be a read error. The chain combines TRBV9 with TRBJ1-1; maybe TRBD1 (6 bases). The V and J ends lost 3 bases and 3 bases respectively, with 12 bases between them. Germline-derived CDR1 and CDR2 are SGDLS and YYNGEE. CDR3 length: 14 residues. CDR3 protein: CASSADRRDTEAFF. DNA of the CDR3: TGTGCCAGCAGCGCCGACAGGCGGGACACTGAAGCTTTCTTT.

This clonotype was seen at least ten times. The CDR3 protein is CASSLGTGMSEKLFF. The CDR3 DNA follows: TGTGCCAGCAGCTTAGGGACAGGGATGAGTGAAAAACTGTTTTTT. This chain connects TRBV7-2 to TRBJ1-4; TRBD1 agrees at 8 bases. CDR1 and CDR2 from the germline V gene are SGHTA and FQGNSA. The CDR3 is 15 residues long. V was pared by 1 base and J by 7 bases, with 5 bases of the junction left unmatched.

The V gene is TRBV7-2, the J gene TRBJ2-7; 10 bases are a match to TRBD1. The CDR3 has 15 amino acids. Germline CDR1 SGHTA, CDR2 FQGNSA. With 1 base clipped from V and 3 bases from J, the junction kept 3 bases outside the gene matches. The chain's CDR3 is CASSLGDRGFYEQYF. Written as DNA, the CDR3 is TGTGCCAGCAGCTTAGGGGACAGGGGCTTCTACGAGCAGTACTTC.

This rearrangement joins TRBV9 to TRBJ2-3, with unresolved D. Trimming cost V 7 bases and J 3 bases, with 15 bases left between them. CDR3 length: 14 residues. From germline, CDR1 is SGDLS and CDR2 YYNGEE. The CDR3 loop reads CASGAAVRTDTQYF. The CDR3 DNA is TGTGCCAGCGGCGCGGCGGTGAGGACAGATACGCAGTATTTT.

Note on this clonotype: A clone one base away is much larger, so this may be a read error. The chain joins TRBV20-1 to TRBJ2-1, with TRBD2 identical over 8 bases. Germline V gene sequence: CDR1 DFQATT, CDR2 SNEGSKA (reference sequence). The CDR3 length is 15 residues. The CDR3 reads CGARQRESGTDEQFF. The CDR3 nucleotides are TGCGGTGCTAGACAGCGGGAGTCGGGGACGGATGAGCAGTTCTTC.

This clonotype was seen at least ten times. The chain recombines TRBV11-2 with TRBJ1-1, with D maybe TRBD1 (5 bases). The germline gives CDR1 SGHAT, CDR2 FQNNGV. V was cut by 1 base and J by 1 base, with 13 bases left in between. The CDR3 is made up of 16 amino acids. The CDR3 DNA reads as TGTGCCAGCAGCTTAGTCCGGGGCGGCCAGAACACTGAAGCTTTCTTT. It translates to CASSLVRGGQNTEAFF.

This clonotype appeared a few times. This sequence joins TRBV27 and TRBJ1-2, with 9 positions matching TRBD1. CDR3 length: 16 residues. The J segment lost 3 bases and the V segment lost 4 bases, leaving 9 bases of the junction unmatched. The germline V gene encodes CDR1 MNHEY and CDR2 SMNVEV (reference sequence). CDR3 sequence (DNA): TGTGCCAGCAGTTCCTCATCGACAGGGGGGGACTATGGCTACACCTTC. Translated: CASSSSSTGGDYGYTF.

In this sample, this clonotype turned up a few times. CDR3 coding DNA: TGTGCCAGCAGCCCCGGGGGGGCGGGAATCCTTACGAACACCGGGGAGCTGTTTTTT. This translates into CASSPGGAGILTNTGELFF. V usage is TRBV9 and J usage is TRBJ2-2; 8 bases match TRBD2. Germline assignment: CDR1 SGDLS and CDR2 YYNGEE. The V segment lost 4 bases and the J segment 0 bases; nucleotides outside the gene matches: 14. This CDR3 spans 19 amino acids.

The V gene is TRBV28, the J gene TRBJ2-7, with D maybe TRBD2 (5 bases). Per germline, CDR1 MDHEN and CDR2 SYDVKM. This CDR3 spans 12 amino acids. Trimming left V 5 bases short and J 7 bases short, with 12 bases between. The CDR3 coding sequence is TGTGCCAGCAGTCAACGGCCGGGGGAGCAGTACTTC. It is translated as CASSQRPGEQYF.

The chain has TRBV7-8 and TRBJ1-2; 7 nucleotides line up with TRBD1. This CDR3 has 14 amino acids. The V and J ends lost 5 bases and 8 bases, in that order; junction bases with no gene match: 11. The V gene's germline CDR1 is SGHVS and CDR2 FQNEAQ. The CDR3: CASSMNRGERGYTF. The CDR3 DNA sequence: TGTGCCAGCAGCATGAACAGGGGAGAGAGAGGCTACACCTTC.

This clonotype showed up just a few times. The J gene is TRBJ2-3, the V gene TRBV27; 7 bases map to TRBD2. The CDR3 covers 17 residues. V lost 3 bases and J lost 2; bases outside the gene matches: 11. The germline CDR1 and CDR2 sequences are MNHEY and SMNVEV (reference sequence). CDR3 coding DNA: TGTGCCAGCAGTTTGTCCCTGTTAGCGGGCTACACAGATACGCAGTATTTT. This sequence encodes CASSLSLLAGYTDTQYF.

This chain uses TRBV28 with TRBJ2-3, with D possibly called TRBD1 or TRBD2 (7 bases each). The germline V gene has CDR1 MDHEN and CDR2 SYDVKM. CDR3 length: 16 residues. The V end was cut by 4 bases, the J end by 3 bases, with 17 bases between. The CDR3 DNA follows: TGTGCCAGCAGTTACCCCCAGGGGGGGGGGACAGATACGCAGTATTTT. It translates to CASSYPQGGGTDTQYF.

The chain carries TRBV30 and TRBJ2-2; D is ambiguous. The V end was cut by 0 bases, the J end by 2 bases, with 7 bases between. This CDR3 is 14 amino acids long. The germline V gene has CDR1 GTSNPN and CDR2 SVGIG (reference sequence). The CDR3 nucleotides read TGTGCCTGGAGTGTAGTACATAACACCGGGGAGCTGTTTTTT. It translates to CAWSVVHNTGELFF.

This clonotype was seen only a few times. This chain links TRBV5-1 with TRBJ2-1, with 8 bases aligning to TRBD2. CDR1 is SGHRS, CDR2 YFSETQ, per germline. The CDR3 totals 15 residues. V lost 2 bases, J lost 4 bases, and 5 bases stayed unmatched. CDR3 loop: CASSFGVAGYNEQFF. The DNA of the CDR3 is TGCGCCAGCAGCTTCGGGGTAGCGGGATACAATGAGCAGTTCTTC. The complete variable domain, with remaining parts taken from reference TRBV5-1 and TRBJ2-1, reads KAGVTQTPRYLIKTRGQQVTLSCSPISGHRSVSWYQQTPGQGLQFLFEYFSETQRNKGNFPGRFSGRQFSNSRSEMNVSTLELGDSALYLCASSFGVAGYNEQFFGPGTRLTVL.

There are many counts of this clonotype. CDR3 bases: TGTGCCAGCAGCTTAGTAATCGGCGGAGACCTTAGCACAGATACGCAGTATTTT. This translates into CASSLVIGGDLSTDTQYF. V is TRBV11-2 and J is TRBJ2-3, with no clear D. Trimming removed 1 base from V and 0 bases from J, with 17 bases in between. The length of the CDR3 is 18 residues. Germline assignment: CDR1 SGHAT and CDR2 FQNNGV.

This clonotype was recorded many times. The chain carries TRBV7-2 and TRBJ2-1; the D gene is possibly TRBD2 (7 bases). The CDR3 has 15 amino acids. Per germline, CDR1 SGHTA and CDR2 FQGNSA. Trimming pared 5 bases from V and 2 bases from J, leaving 13 bases between. DNA of the CDR3: TGTGCCAGCAGCAGAGGGGGGACTACCTACAATGAGCAGTTCTTC. Translated: CASSRGGTTYNEQFF.

This clonotype has ten or more counts. The J gene is TRBJ2-1, the V gene TRBV7-9; no firm D call. Germline assignment: CDR1 SEHNR and CDR2 FQNEAQ (reference sequence). Trimming took 3 bases from V and 5 from J, leaving 8 bases between them. CDR3 size: 13 residues. CDR3 in amino acids: CASSFGMNNEQFF. In DNA form, the CDR3 reads TGTGCCAGCAGCTTCGGAATGAACAATGAGCAGTTCTTC.